This entry lists 7 T cell receptor beta chains sequenced from one sample in a study of blood T cells in healthy people across ages (dated by TCRdb to the mid-2010s). Receptor libraries were prepared by 5' RACE. The listed sequencing device is Illumina HiSeq 2500. A second PCR of roughly 6 to 11 cycles was performed with a sample-barcoded 5' primer and a J-beta primer mix. Using fastp at Q25 and MiXCR, TCRdb reprocessed the public reads and kept productive beta chains. Entries that share a CDR3 protein sequence are merged under the most common genes and DNA. Recorded for this sample are more than 800,000 distinct CDR3 sequences; about 30% of them occurred a single time. The ten largest clonotypes hold roughly a sixth of the sample. The specimen sequenced was blood. The receptors here all came from a woman of 80 years or more in good health.

The chain's CDR3 is CASSFYRTDEQYF. DNA for the CDR3: TGTGCCAGCAGTTTTTACAGGACCGACGAGCAGTACTTC. The rearrangement uses TRBV12-3 or TRBV12-4 and TRBJ2-7; weak D call: TRBD1 (5 bases). The V end lost 3 bases, the J end lost 5 bases, and 11 bases lay between the germline ends. The CDR3 consists of 13 residues.

This clonotype was counted a few times. The chain links TRBV3-1 to TRBJ1-2; 7 bases align to TRBD1. The CDR3 contains 14 residues. V was pared by 4 bases and J by 8 bases, with 10 bases of the junction left unmatched. Germline V gene lookup returns CDR1 LGHDT and CDR2 YNNKEL (reference sequence). For the CDR3, the DNA is TGTGCCAGCAGCCTTATCGAACACAGGGGCGGCTACACCTTC. Its protein is CASSLIEHRGGYTF.

The J gene is TRBJ2-4, the V gene TRBV3-1, with 12 bases aligning to TRBD2. The CDR3 is 19 residues long. V shed 5 bases, J shed 0 bases, and the junction held 11 bases outside the gene matches. The germline CDR1 and CDR2 sequences are LGHDT and YNNKEL (reference sequence). The CDR3 here is CASSEQTSGGPLAKNIQYF. CDR3 DNA sequence: TGTGCCAGCAGCGAGCAGACTAGCGGGGGACCTCTAGCCAAAAACATTCAGTACTTC.

This rearrangement joins TRBV11-2 to TRBJ2-1; 9 bases map to TRBD1. Germline V gives CDR1 SGHAT, CDR2 FQNNGV. Losses at the gene ends were 4 bases for V and 7 bases for J; bases not matched to a gene: 8. The CDR3 is made up of 15 amino acids. The CDR3 reads CASSSDRGPWNEQFF. CDR3 DNA sequence: TGTGCCAGCAGCTCGGACAGGGGTCCCTGGAATGAGCAGTTCTTC.

A remark on this clonotype: At one end, the junction sequence differs from germline, possibly due to a read error. J is TRBJ1-5 and V is TRBV3-1, with D maybe TRBD1 (6 bases). CDR1 and CDR2 from the germline V gene are LGHDT and YNNKEL (reference sequence). The CDR3 covers 14 residues. DNA for the CDR3: TGTGCCAGCAGACAGACAGGCAACAATCAGCTCCAGCATTTT. It specifies CASRQTGNNQLQHF.

There are a few counts of this clonotype. A much larger clone lies a single base off, so this may be a read error. This chain connects TRBV15 to TRBJ2-5; 8 bases align to TRBD2. The V segment lost 1 base and the J segment 9 bases; nucleotides outside the gene matches: 7. CDR1 LNHNV and CDR2 YYDKDF come from the germline V gene (reference sequence). This CDR3 is 14 amino acids long. The CDR3 DNA reads TGTGCCACCAGCAGAGTTCACTCGCGGGAGGCCCAGTACTTC. Amino acid sequence: CATSRVHSREAQYF.

The gene calls are TRBV2 and TRBJ1-1; D not certain. V was pared by 5 bases and J by 4 bases, with 14 bases between. The CDR3 runs to 14 residues. CDR1 and CDR2 (germline): SNHLY, FYNNEI. The CDR3, as DNA: TGTGCCAGCAGTACTGGTGGAGGGAGCACTGAAGCTTTCTTT. Residues: CASSTGGGSTEAFF.